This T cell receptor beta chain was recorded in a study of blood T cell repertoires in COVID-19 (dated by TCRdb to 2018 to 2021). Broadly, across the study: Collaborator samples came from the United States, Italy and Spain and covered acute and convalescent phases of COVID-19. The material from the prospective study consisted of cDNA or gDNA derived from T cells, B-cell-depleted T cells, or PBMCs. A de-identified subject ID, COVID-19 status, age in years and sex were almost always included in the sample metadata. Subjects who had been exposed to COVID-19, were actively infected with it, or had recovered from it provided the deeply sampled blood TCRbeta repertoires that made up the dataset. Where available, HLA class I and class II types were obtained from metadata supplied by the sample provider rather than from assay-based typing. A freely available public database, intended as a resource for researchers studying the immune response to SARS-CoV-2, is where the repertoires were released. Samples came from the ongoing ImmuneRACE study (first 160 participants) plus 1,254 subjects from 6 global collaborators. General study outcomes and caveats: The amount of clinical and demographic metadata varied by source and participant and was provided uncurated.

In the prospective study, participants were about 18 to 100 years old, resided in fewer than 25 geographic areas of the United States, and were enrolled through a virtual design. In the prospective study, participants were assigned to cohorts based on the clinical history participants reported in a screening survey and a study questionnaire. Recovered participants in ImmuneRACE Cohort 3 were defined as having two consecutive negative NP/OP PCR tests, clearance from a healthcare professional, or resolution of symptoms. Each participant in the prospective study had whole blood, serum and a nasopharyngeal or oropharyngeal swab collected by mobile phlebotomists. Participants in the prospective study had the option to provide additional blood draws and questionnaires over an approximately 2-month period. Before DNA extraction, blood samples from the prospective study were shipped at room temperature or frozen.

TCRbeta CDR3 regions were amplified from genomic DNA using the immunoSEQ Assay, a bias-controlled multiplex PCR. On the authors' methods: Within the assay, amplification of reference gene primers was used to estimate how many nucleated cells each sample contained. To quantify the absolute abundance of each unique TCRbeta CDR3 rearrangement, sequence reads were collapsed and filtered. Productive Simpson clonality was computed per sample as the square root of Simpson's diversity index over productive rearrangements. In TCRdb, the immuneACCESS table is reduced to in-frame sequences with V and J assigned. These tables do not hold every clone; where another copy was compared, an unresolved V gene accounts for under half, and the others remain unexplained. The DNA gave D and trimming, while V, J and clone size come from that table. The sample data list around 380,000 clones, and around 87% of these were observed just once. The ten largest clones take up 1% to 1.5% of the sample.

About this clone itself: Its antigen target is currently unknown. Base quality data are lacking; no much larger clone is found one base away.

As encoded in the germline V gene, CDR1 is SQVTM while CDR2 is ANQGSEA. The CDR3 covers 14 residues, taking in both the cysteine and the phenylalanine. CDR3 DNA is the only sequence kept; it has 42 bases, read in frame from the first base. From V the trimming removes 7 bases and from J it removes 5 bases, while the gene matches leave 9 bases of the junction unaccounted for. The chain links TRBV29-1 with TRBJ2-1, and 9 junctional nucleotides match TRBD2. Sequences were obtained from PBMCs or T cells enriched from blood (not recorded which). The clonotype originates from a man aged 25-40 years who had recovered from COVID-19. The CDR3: CSASGRGGNNEQFF. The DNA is TGCAGCGCCTCGGGGCGGGGGGGAAACAATGAGCAGTTCTTC.